This T cell receptor beta chain was observed in a study of blood T cells in healthy people across ages. Study context: About one barcoded beta molecule was captured per two T cells (by template switching). Notes on the study in general: PBMCs left unsorted prevented a conclusive naive versus antigen-experienced comparison. In the absence of known donor CMV status, changes in expanded clonotypes were possibly confounded.

Germline CDR1 SQVTM, CDR2 ANQGSEA. V was cut by 2 bases and J by 8 bases, with 6 bases left in between. The CDR3 is 10 residues long. Primed by a sample-barcoded 5' primer and a J-beta primer mix, a second PCR proceeded for roughly 7 to 11 cycles. Each CDR3 protein gets one entry after TCRdb re-called the 5' RACE reads with MiXCR. The table has approximately 1.5 million distinct CDR3 sequences, 40% to 45% seen once. Comment on this clonotype: The antigen is undetermined.

The chain employs TRBV29-1 and TRBJ1-2; no firm D call. The clonotype originates from a woman aged 18-29 years in good health. Sequenced sample: blood. The CDR3 sequence: CSVEKRGYTF. DNA of the CDR3: TGCAGCGTTGAAAAGCGGGGCTACACCTTC.